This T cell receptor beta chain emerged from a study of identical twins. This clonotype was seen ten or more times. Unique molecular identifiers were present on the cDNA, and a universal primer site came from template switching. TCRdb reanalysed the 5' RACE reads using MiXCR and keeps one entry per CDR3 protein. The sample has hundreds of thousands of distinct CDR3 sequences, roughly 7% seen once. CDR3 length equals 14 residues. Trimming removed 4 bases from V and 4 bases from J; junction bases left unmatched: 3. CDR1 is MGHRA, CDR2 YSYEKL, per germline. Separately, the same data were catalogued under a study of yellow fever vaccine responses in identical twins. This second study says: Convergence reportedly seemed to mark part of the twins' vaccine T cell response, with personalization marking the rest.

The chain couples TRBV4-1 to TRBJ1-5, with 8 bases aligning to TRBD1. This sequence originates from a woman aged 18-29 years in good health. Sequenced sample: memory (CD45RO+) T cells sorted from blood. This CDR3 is CASSPRQGNQPQHF. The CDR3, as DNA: TGCGCCAGCAGCCCCCGACAGGGGAATCAGCCCCAGCATTTT.